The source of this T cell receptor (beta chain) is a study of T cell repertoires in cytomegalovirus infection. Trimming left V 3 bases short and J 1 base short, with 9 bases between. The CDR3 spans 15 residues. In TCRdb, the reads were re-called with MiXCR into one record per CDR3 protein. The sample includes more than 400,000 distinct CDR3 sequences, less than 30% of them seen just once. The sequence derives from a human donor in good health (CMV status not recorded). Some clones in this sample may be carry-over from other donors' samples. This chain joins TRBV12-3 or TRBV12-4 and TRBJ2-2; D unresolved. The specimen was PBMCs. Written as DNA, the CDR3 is TGTGCCAGCAGTTTCATCGGTCAGAACACCGGGGAGCTGTTTTTT. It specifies CASSFIGQNTGELFF.